This T cell receptor beta chain was observed in a study of Graves' ophthalmopathy and Graves' hyperthyroidism. This CDR3 has 14 amino acids. Germline CDR1 reads MNHEY; CDR2 reads SVGAGI. J gave up 5 bases and V 2 bases, and 4 bases lay outside the gene matches. The TCR beta CDR3 regions underwent amplification from RNA transcripts. The first round was an RT-PCR with HTBI primers, and the second round was a multiplex PCR. TCRdb ran MiXCR on the multiplex PCR reads and lists one entry per CDR3 protein. The sample has some 350,000 distinct CDR3 sequences, about a sixth seen once. Excluded were patients with other autoimmune diseases, uncontrolled infections, pregnancy or lactation. Establishment of the diagnosis relied upon clinical symptoms, serum thyroxine, TRAb, thyroid ultrasound and orbital computed tomography. Study-wide results and caveats: Most expanded thyroid clonotypes above 0.001 frequency also appeared in blood. The study's model predicted ophthalmopathy progression at over 55% sensitivity and 72% to 75% specificity.

This clonotype has at least ten counts. Its antigen is as yet unknown. This sequence originates from an adult woman with stable Graves' hyperthyroidism. Material: peripheral blood. The V call is TRBV6-5, the J call TRBJ2-7; 9 bases are shared with TRBD1. The CDR3 sequence is CASSYTGGIHEQYF. CDR3 sequence (DNA): TGTGCCAGCAGTTACACAGGGGGCATCCACGAGCAGTACTTC.